The 18 T cell receptor beta chains below were found in one sample sequenced in a study of cytomegalovirus exposure and HLA in healthy donors. The study ran its PCR with 60 Vbeta and 13 Jbeta primers. The protocol was immunoSEQ multiplex PCR, while the TCRdb copy is restricted to in-frame clones and leaves out a portion. The sample totals about 96,000 clones; its top ten clones hold 3.4%. The sample comprised PBMCs. All receptors come from a woman between 25 and 40 years old in good health and CMV-seronegative.

The CDR3 reads CASGQGSNTGELFF. For the CDR3, the DNA is TGTGCCAGCGGGCAGGGATCGAACACCGGGGAGCTGTTTTTT. V is TRBV6-5 and J is TRBJ2-2, with D perhaps matching TRBD1 (5 bases). Germline lookup yields CDR1 MNHEY and CDR2 SVGAGI. V was pared by 8 bases and J by 0 bases, with 10 bases between. The CDR3 is 14 residues long.

CDR3 coding DNA: TGTGCCAGCAGCTCCCGGGTTACCGGGGAGCTGTTTTTT. It codes for CASSSRVTGELFF. The V call is TRBV7-2, the J call TRBJ2-2; no clear D. Germline V gene lookup returns CDR1 SGHTA and CDR2 FQGNSA. The CDR3 length is 13 residues. The V end was cut by 4 bases, the J end by 5 bases, with 8 bases between.

V is TRBV4-1 and J is TRBJ2-5; TRBD1 matches at 8 bases. Losses at the gene ends were 4 bases for V and 4 bases for J; bases not matched to a gene: 11. Per germline, CDR1 MGHRA and CDR2 YSYEKL. The CDR3 is 16 amino acids. The CDR3 loop is CASSPAARTGSETQYF. CDR3 sequence (DNA): TGCGCCAGCAGCCCCGCCGCGCGGACAGGGTCAGAGACCCAGTACTTC.

The J gene is TRBJ1-1, the V gene TRBV6-1; D not resolved. The CDR3 spans 10 residues. Trimming cost V 8 bases and J 3 bases, with 4 bases left between them. Germline CDR1 reads MNHNS; CDR2 reads SASEGT. The CDR3 coding sequence is TGTGCCAGCTCTGACACTGAAGCTTTCTTT. Its protein product is CASSDTEAFF.

This chain connects TRBV11-3 to TRBJ2-7, with a tentative D call TRBD2 (6 bases). The CDR3 totals 16 residues. The germline V gene encodes CDR1 SGHNT and CDR2 YENEEA. V lost 5 bases and J 0 bases, leaving 17 bases between the germline ends. CDR3 sequence: CASSPGGARDSYEQYF. DNA for the CDR3: TGTGCCAGCAGCCCTGGAGGGGCGCGGGACTCCTACGAGCAGTACTTC.

The chain recombines TRBV4-1 with TRBJ2-4; 11 nucleotides line up with TRBD2. The germline gives CDR1 MGHRA, CDR2 YSYEKL. The CDR3 extends over 16 amino acids. The J segment lost 5 bases and the V segment lost 3 bases, leaving 6 bases of the junction unmatched. The CDR3 bases are TGCGCCAGCAGCCACCCACCGGGACTAGCGGAAAACATTCAGTACTTC. Its protein product is CASSHPPGLAENIQYF.

The chain is built from TRBV18 and TRBJ2-5; D unresolved. The CDR3 loop spans 12 amino acids. Trimming pared 5 bases from V and 2 bases from J, leaving 6 bases between. Per germline, CDR1 KGHSH and CDR2 LQKENI. CDR3: CASSGQQETQYF. The CDR3 nucleotides are TGTGCCAGCTCAGGTCAGCAAGAGACCCAGTACTTC.

The genes are TRBV4-2 and TRBJ1-1, with D unclear. CDR3 size: 15 residues. Germline-derived CDR1 and CDR2 are LGHNA and YNFKEQ. V was cut by 0 bases and J by 1 base, with 9 bases left in between. The CDR3 region has the DNA TGTGCCAGCAGCCAAGATATGTCAGGGAACACTGAAGCTTTCTTT. Translated: CASSQDMSGNTEAFF.

This chain links TRBV29-1 with TRBJ2-1, with D tentatively TRBD2 (6 bases). V was cut by 4 bases and J by 2 bases, with 18 bases left in between. CDR1 is SQVTM and CDR2 is ANQGSEA in the germline V gene. The CDR3 totals 16 residues. CDR3: CSVARLGTLTYNEQFF. The CDR3 nucleotides are TGCAGCGTTGCCCGACTCGGGACTCTGACCTACAATGAGCAGTTCTTC.

The rearrangement joins TRBV6-1 to TRBJ2-7, with 8 bases lining up with TRBD1. The CDR3 length is 14 residues. The ends lost 7 bases at V and 7 bases at J; junction bases unmatched: 12. Germline values: CDR1 MNHNS, CDR2 SASEGT. CDR3 nucleotides: TGTGCCAGCATAGGTAACAGGGGGATGGGGGAGCAGTACTTC. This sequence encodes CASIGNRGMGEQYF.

This chain links TRBV5-6 with TRBJ1-2; D gene uncertain. Trimming took off 7 bases at V and 4 bases at J, with 14 bases between the two ends. The CDR3 is 13 residues long. The germline V gene encodes CDR1 SGHDT and CDR2 YYEEEE. The CDR3 DNA sequence: TGTGCCAGCCGTCTCGGGAAACTCTATGGCTACACCTTC. Its translation is CASRLGKLYGYTF. The whole variable domain, remainder taken from reference TRBV5-6 and TRBJ1-2, is DAGVTQSPTHLIKTRGQQVTLRCSPKSGHDTVSWYQQALGQGPQFIFQYYEEEERQRGNFPDRFSGHQFPNYSSELNVNALLLGDSALYLCASRLGKLYGYTFGSGTRLTVV.

The rearrangement uses TRBV6-5 and TRBJ2-7; 9 positions match TRBD1. The CDR3 loop spans 14 amino acids. Germline loops: CDR1 MNHEY, CDR2 SVGAGI. Trimming removed 7 bases from V and 0 bases from J; junction bases left unmatched: 4. The CDR3 DNA is TGTGCCAGCACCGGGACAGGGAGCTCCTACGAGCAGTACTTC. It codes for CASTGTGSSYEQYF.

The chain has TRBV6-4 and TRBJ2-1; TRBD2 might be the D (7 bases). Germline CDR1 MRHNA, CDR2 SNTAGT. The CDR3 contains 14 residues. V was shortened by 6 bases and J by 8 bases, with 17 bases between the two germline ends. The CDR3 reads CASSFGGGGDEQFF. CDR3 coding DNA: TGTGCCAGCAGCTTTGGAGGGGGGGGCGATGAGCAGTTCTTC.

V is TRBV27 and J is TRBJ1-2, with 10 bases matching TRBD1. The CDR3 is 15 residues long. The V and J ends lost 6 bases and 4 bases, in that order; junction bases with no gene match: 8. Germline V CDR1 and CDR2: MNHEY, SMNVEV (reference sequence). The CDR3 DNA follows: TGTGCCAGCAGCCGTAGGACAGGGGGAGTCTATGGCTACACCTTC. Translation gives CASSRRTGGVYGYTF.

This chain uses TRBV4-2 with TRBJ2-1; tentatively, D is TRBD2 (6 bases). Trimming took 10 bases from V and 9 from J, leaving 16 bases between them. The CDR3 loop spans 12 amino acids. Germline loops: CDR1 LGHNA, CDR2 YNFKEQ. The CDR3 sequence is CATRRGRGEQFF. As DNA, the CDR3 is TGTGCCACCCGGAGGGGCCGAGGTGAGCAGTTCTTC.

V gene TRBV6-7 combines with J gene TRBJ1-2; TRBD1 agrees at 7 bases. TRBV6-7 qualifies as an ORF whose function is uncertain. The CDR3 has 13 residues. V lost 6 bases, J lost 6 bases, and 7 bases stayed unmatched. CDR3 loop: CASSQDREDGYTF. The CDR3, as DNA: TGTGCCAGCAGCCAAGACAGGGAGGATGGCTACACCTTC.

The chain is built from TRBV5-1 and TRBJ2-5, with D perhaps matching TRBD2 (6 bases). The end of the DNA aligns better with TRBJ2-7, so the J call may be wrong. Looked up from germline, CDR1 is SGHRS and CDR2 is YFSETQ. The CDR3 spans 14 residues. CDR3 coding DNA: TGCGCCAGCAGCTTGGGACTAGATATCTACGAGCAGTACTTC. Translated, it gives CASSLGLDIYEQYF.

The chain is built from TRBV11-2 and TRBJ2-7; D remains ambiguous. The CDR3 length is 13 residues. Trimming took 2 bases from V and 2 from J, leaving 7 bases between them. The germline V gene has CDR1 SGHAT and CDR2 FQNNGV. The CDR3 sequence: CASSLTVTYEQYF. The CDR3 DNA sequence: TGTGCCAGCAGCTTAACAGTCACCTACGAGCAGTACTTC. The full variable domain, its missing parts supplied by reference TRBV11-2 and TRBJ2-7, is EAGVAQSPRYKIIEKRQSVAFWCNPISGHATLYWYQQILGQGPKLLIQFQNNGVVDDSQLPKDRFSAERLKGVDSTLKIQPAKLEDSAVYLCASSLTVTYEQYFGPGTRLTVT.